This T cell receptor beta chain was identified in a study of blood T cell repertoires in COVID-19. The wider study: Researchers got acute and convalescent COVID-19 samples from the United States, Italy and Spain.

Sequencing was performed with immunoSEQ multiplex PCR; in TCRdb, only in-frame clones are kept and a portion is missing. The table lists about 220,000 clones, 65% to 85% of them singletons. The study counted Cohort 3 donors as recovered given two negative PCRs, clearance, or symptom resolution. Losses at the gene ends were 6 bases for V and 5 bases for J; bases not matched to a gene: 7. The CDR3 consists of 13 residues. CDR1 and CDR2 (germline): SNHLY, FYNNEI. Sequenced sample: PBMCs or T cells enriched from blood (not recorded which). The sequence was obtained from a woman aged 55-70 years who had recovered from COVID-19. The V call is TRBV2, the J call TRBJ2-7, with 7 bases aligning to TRBD1. This chain's CDR3 is CASRATGDNEQYF. Written as DNA, the CDR3 is TGTGCCAGCAGGGCCACAGGGGACAACGAGCAGTACTTC.